These 18 T cell receptor beta chains came from one sample sequenced in a study of glioma-infiltrating T cells after dendritic cell vaccination. The method was immunoSEQ multiplex PCR; TCRdb's version includes in-frame clones alone and lacks a portion of them. The data contain under 100,000 clones, approximately 81% of them seen just once; the ten biggest clones take up over 2.5%. The sample in question was blood, obtained before dendritic cell vaccination. These TCRs come from a human donor with glioblastoma.

This clone was seen only once. The gene calls are TRBV4-1 and TRBJ2-2; 12 nucleotides agree with TRBD2. Germline loops: CDR1 MGHRA, CDR2 YSYEKL. Trimming removed 4 bases from V and 2 bases from J; junction bases left unmatched: 2. This CDR3 has 16 amino acids. The CDR3 DNA reads TGCGCCAGCAGCCCTAGCGGGGGGGCTAACACCGGGGAGCTGTTTTTT. Translation: CASSPSGGANTGELFF.

This clone occurred once. The chain couples TRBV28 to TRBJ2-1; TRBD2 matches at 10 bases. CDR1 and CDR2 from the germline V gene are MDHEN and SYDVKM. V shed 5 bases and J 10 bases; nucleotides not matched to a gene: 8. The CDR3 length is 14 residues. Written as DNA, the CDR3 is TGTGCCAGCAGTCTTAATAGCGGGAGGAAAGAGCAGTTCTTC. Amino acid sequence: CASSLNSGRKEQFF.

The gene calls are TRBV7-9 and TRBJ2-7; D remains unclear. In germline, CDR1 is SEHNR, CDR2 FQNEAQ (reference sequence). The V and J ends lost 0 bases and 6 bases respectively, with 6 bases between them. The CDR3 covers 12 residues. DNA for the CDR3: TGTGCCAGCAGCTTAGCCACACCCGAGCAGTACTTC. Its translation: CASSLATPEQYF.

This sequence joins TRBV4-1 and TRBJ2-5; D might be TRBD1 (5 bases). The J call may be mistaken, given a closer DNA end match to TRBJ2-7. Per germline, CDR1 MGHRA and CDR2 YSYEKL. The CDR3 is 14 residues long. CDR3 protein: CASSPSRGSYEQYF. For the CDR3, the DNA is TGCGCCAGCAGCCCTTCTAGGGGATCCTACGAGCAGTACTTC.

V usage is TRBV7-8 and J usage is TRBJ1-1; D is unresolved. Looked up from germline, CDR1 is SGHVS and CDR2 is FQNEAQ. The CDR3 runs 14 residues. V was pared by 0 bases and J by 5 bases, with 10 bases between. The CDR3: CASSLAGSVTEAFF. The CDR3 coding sequence is TGTGCCAGCAGCTTAGCGGGCTCCGTGACTGAAGCTTTCTTT. Variable domain in full (rest from reference TRBV7-8 and TRBJ1-1): GAGVSQSPRYKVAKRGQDVALRCDPISGHVSLFWYQQALGQGPEFLTYFQNEAQLDKSGLPSDRFFAERPEGSVSTLKIQRTQQEDSAVYLCASSLAGSVTEAFFGQGTRLTVV.

The chain links TRBV18 to TRBJ2-1; 9 bases fit TRBD2. V was clipped by 2 bases and J by 6 bases; unmatched bases: 5. Germline V gene data show CDR1 as KGHSH and CDR2 as LQKENI. CDR3 length equals 15 residues. CDR3 coding DNA: TGTGCCAGCTCACCAGCGGGAGGGTGGAGCAATGAGCAGTTCTTC. It encodes CASSPAGGWSNEQFF.

J is TRBJ2-1 and V is TRBV7-3, with D perhaps matching TRBD1 (5 bases). The germline gives CDR1 SGHTA, CDR2 FQGTGA. The CDR3 contains 13 residues. V lost 1 base, J lost 10 bases, and 11 bases lay in between. CDR3 nucleotides: TGTGCCAGCAGCTTAATCACAGGTGGAGAGCAGTTCTTC. Encoded protein: CASSLITGGEQFF.

The rearrangement links TRBV5-1 to TRBJ2-5, with 13 bases fitting TRBD2. V dropped 4 bases and J dropped 4; count of bases not matched to a gene: 10. This CDR3 is built from 17 residues. Germline CDR1 reads SGHRS; CDR2 reads YFSETQ. CDR3 sequence reads: CASSPTRTSGSVETQYF. As DNA, the CDR3 is TGCGCCAGCAGCCCCACCCGGACTAGCGGGAGTGTAGAGACCCAGTACTTC.

J is TRBJ2-3 and V is TRBV7-6, with TRBD2 as a possible D gene (5 bases). Germline V gene sequence: CDR1 SGHVS, CDR2 FNYEAQ. The ends were cut back, 6 bases at V and 1 base at J, with 14 bases in the middle. CDR3 length: 15 residues. In DNA, the CDR3 is TGTGCCAGCAGTCCTGACGGGGTAGGCACAGATACGCAGTATTTT. Encoded protein: CASSPDGVGTDTQYF.

The chain employs TRBV5-4 and TRBJ2-1; 12 bases agree with TRBD2. This CDR3 comprises 16 residues. Germline V gene lookup returns CDR1 SGHNT and CDR2 YYREEE (reference sequence). Trimming took 0 bases from V and 8 from J; bases not matched to a gene: 6. The DNA of the CDR3 is TGTGCCAGCAGCTTGGCGGCTAGCGGGGGGGTCCATGAGCAGTTCTTC. It specifies CASSLAASGGVHEQFF. Based on the CDR3 plus reference TRBV5-4 and TRBJ2-1, the full variable domain is ETGVTQSPTHLIKTRGQQVTLRCSSQSGHNTVSWYQQALGQGPQFIFQYYREEENGRGNFPPRFSGLQFPNYSSELNVNALELDDSALYLCASSLAASGGVHEQFFGPGTRLTVL.

This clone was picked up a small number of times. The sample contains more than one DNA sequence encoding this CDR3. The chain joins TRBV5-6 to TRBJ2-7, with 7 bases identical to TRBD1. Per germline, CDR1 SGHDT and CDR2 YYEEEE. The CDR3 spans 15 residues. J lost 1 base, V lost 2 bases, and 6 bases had no gene match. The CDR3 region is CASSFGGRGSYEQYF. The CDR3 nucleotides read TGTGCCAGCAGCTTCGGAGGCAGGGGGTCCTACGAGCAGTACTTC.

This clone was picked up a small number of times. V gene TRBV6-5 combines with J gene TRBJ1-3; D call uncertain. The CDR3 extends over 14 amino acids. V shed 2 bases and J shed 0 bases, with 5 bases lying between them. Germline V gene sequence: CDR1 MNHEY, CDR2 SVGAGI. CDR3 amino acids: CASSYDNSGNTIYF. CDR3 bases: TGTGCCAGCAGTTACGACAACTCTGGAAACACCATATATTTT.

The chain links TRBV6-5 to TRBJ1-3, with D maybe TRBD1 (6 bases). CDR1 MNHEY and CDR2 SVGAGI come from the germline V gene. The V and J ends lost 2 bases and 2 bases respectively, with 10 bases between them. The CDR3 is made up of 15 amino acids. In nucleotides, the CDR3 is TGTGCCAGCAGTTACCGCAGGGGTCCTGGAAACACCATATATTTT. This gives the protein CASSYRRGPGNTIYF.

V and J are TRBV5-1 and TRBJ2-5; 8 nucleotides align to TRBD2. V trimming: 4 bases; J trimming: 1 base; junction bases outside the gene matches: 6. Germline lookup yields CDR1 SGHRS and CDR2 YFSETQ. The CDR3 covers 15 residues. The CDR3, as DNA: TGCGCCAGCAGCGTAGCGGGAAGAGGCCAAGAGACCCAGTACTTC. This translates into CASSVAGRGQETQYF.

V gene TRBV21-1 combines with J gene TRBJ1-2. TRBV21-1 is shown as a pseudogene. This CDR3 spans 17 amino acids. CDR3 sequence (DNA): TGTGCCAGCAGCATTACGAGCTACCCCCCAACTAGTTATGGCTACACCTTC. Its translation is CASSITSYPPTSYGYTF.

The rearrangement joins TRBV7-9 to TRBJ1-6; D is perhaps TRBD1 (6 bases). Per germline, CDR1 SEHNR and CDR2 FQNEAQ (reference sequence). V lost 6 bases to trimming and J lost 8 bases, with 14 bases between them. This CDR3 comprises 14 residues. The CDR3 DNA follows: TGTGCCAGCAGACAACAGGGCTTCGATTCACCCCTCCACTTT. Encoded protein: CASRQQGFDSPLHF.

This clone was recorded only once. The chain carries TRBV11-1 and TRBJ2-1; 10 bases match TRBD2. V trimming: 5 bases; J trimming: 4 bases; junction bases outside the gene matches: 5. This CDR3 is 15 amino acids long. Per the germline V gene, CDR1 is SGHAT and CDR2 is FQDESV (reference sequence). CDR3 residues: CASSQLAGTYNEQFF. The CDR3 DNA reads as TGTGCCAGCAGCCAACTAGCGGGAACGTACAATGAGCAGTTCTTC. The full variable domain, completed using reference TRBV11-1 and TRBJ2-1, is EAEVAQSPRYKITEKSQAVAFWCDPISGHATLYWYRQILGQGPELLVQFQDESVVDDSQLPKDRFSAERLKGVDSTLKIQPAELGDSAMYLCASSQLAGTYNEQFFGPGTRLTVL.

This clone was counted once. This rearrangement joins TRBV7-3 to TRBJ2-5; 7 bases agree with TRBD2. The V and J ends lost 1 base and 4 bases, in that order; junction bases with no gene match: 3. CDR1 and CDR2 (germline): SGHTA, FQGTGA. The length of the CDR3 is 14 residues. CDR3 in amino acids: CASSLRQRGETQYF. The DNA for the CDR3 is TGTGCCAGCAGCTTAAGACAGCGGGGAGAGACCCAGTACTTC.